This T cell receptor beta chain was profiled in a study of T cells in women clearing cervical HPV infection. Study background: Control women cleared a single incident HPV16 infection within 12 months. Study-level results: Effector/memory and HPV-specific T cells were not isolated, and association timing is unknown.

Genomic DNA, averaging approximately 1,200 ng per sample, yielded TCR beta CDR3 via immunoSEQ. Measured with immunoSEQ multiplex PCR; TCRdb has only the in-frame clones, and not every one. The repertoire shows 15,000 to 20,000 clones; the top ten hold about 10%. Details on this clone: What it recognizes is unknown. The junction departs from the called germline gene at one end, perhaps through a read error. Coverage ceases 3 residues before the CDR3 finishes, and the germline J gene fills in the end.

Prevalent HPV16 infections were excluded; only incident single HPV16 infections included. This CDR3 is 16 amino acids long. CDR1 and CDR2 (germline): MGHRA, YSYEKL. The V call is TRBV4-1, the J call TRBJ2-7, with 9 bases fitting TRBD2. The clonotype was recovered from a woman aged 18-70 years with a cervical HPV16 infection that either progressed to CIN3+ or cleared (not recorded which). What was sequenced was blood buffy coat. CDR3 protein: CTSRNQGTSTSYEQYF. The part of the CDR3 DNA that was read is TGCACCAGCAGAAACCAAGGGACTAGCACCAGCTACGAG.